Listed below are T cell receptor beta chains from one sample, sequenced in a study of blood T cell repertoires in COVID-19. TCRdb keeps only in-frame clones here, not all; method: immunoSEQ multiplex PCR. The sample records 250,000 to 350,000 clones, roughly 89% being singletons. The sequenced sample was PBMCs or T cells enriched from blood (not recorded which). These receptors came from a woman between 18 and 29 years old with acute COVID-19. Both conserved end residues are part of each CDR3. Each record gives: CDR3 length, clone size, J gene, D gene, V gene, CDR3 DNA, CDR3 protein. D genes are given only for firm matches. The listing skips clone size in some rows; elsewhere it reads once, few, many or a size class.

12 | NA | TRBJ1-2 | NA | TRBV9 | TGTGCCAGCAGCGTACAGGGCTATGGCTACACCTTC | CASSVQGYGYTF
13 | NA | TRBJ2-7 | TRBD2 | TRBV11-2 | TGTGCCAGCAGCCGGGACTATATTTACGAGCAGTACTTC | CASSRDYIYEQYF
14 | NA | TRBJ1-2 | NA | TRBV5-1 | TGCGCCAGCAGCTCCCACTTGGACAGTTATGGCTACACCTTC | CASSSHLDSYGYTF
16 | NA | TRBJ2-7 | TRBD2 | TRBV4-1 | TGCGCCAGCAGCCCCCATAGCGGGAGGGCCTCCTACGAGCAGTACTTC | CASSPHSGRASYEQYF
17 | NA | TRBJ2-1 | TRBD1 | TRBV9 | TGTGCCAGCAGCGTAGCCCCTACAGGGGGCCAGGCCAATGAGCAGTTCTTC | CASSVAPTGGQANEQFF
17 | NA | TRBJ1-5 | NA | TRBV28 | TGTGCCAGCAGTTCCACGTCACCCTATTATAGCAATCAGCCCCAGCATTTT | CASSSTSPYYSNQPQHF
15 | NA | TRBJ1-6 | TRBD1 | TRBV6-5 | TGTGCCAGCAGTTACAGGGGGACAGGGGTATCACCCCTCCACTTT | CASSYRGTGVSPLHF
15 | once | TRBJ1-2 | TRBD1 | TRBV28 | TGTGCCAGCAGTGTCTACCCCGGACAGGGAGATGGCTACACCTTC | CASSVYPGQGDGYTF
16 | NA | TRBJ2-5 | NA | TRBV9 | TGTGCCAGCAGCCCTGGGAGCATCCCCATTCAGGAGACCCAGTACTTC | CASSPGSIPIQETQYF
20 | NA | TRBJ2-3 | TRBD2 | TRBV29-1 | TGCAGCGTTGAAGAAGGGGTTGGACTAGCGGAGGGGCCTAGCACAGATACGCAGTATTTT | CSVEEGVGLAEGPSTDTQYF
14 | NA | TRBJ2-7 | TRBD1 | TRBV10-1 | TGCGCCAGCGGCACCGGGACAGGGTTGGACCTCCAGTACTTC | CASGTGTGLDLQYF
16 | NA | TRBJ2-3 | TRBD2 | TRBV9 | TGTGCCAGCAGCGTAGGTAGCGGGAGATATATAGATACGCAGTATTTT | CASSVGSGRYIDTQYF
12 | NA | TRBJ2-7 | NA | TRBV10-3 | TGTGCCATCAGCCCCGGGGCCTACGAGCAGTACTTC | CAISPGAYEQYF
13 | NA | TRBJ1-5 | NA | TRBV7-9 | TGTGCCAGCAGCTTAGACCGAGGACAGCCCCAGCATTTT | CASSLDRGQPQHF
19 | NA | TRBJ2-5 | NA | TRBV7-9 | TGTGCCAGCAGCTCAAAAAACCCAATACAGGCTTCTTTACTGGAGACCCAGTACTTC | CASSSKNPIQASLLETQYF
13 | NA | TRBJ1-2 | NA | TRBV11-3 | TGTGCCAGCAGCTTAGATTCCGTCTATGGCTACACCTTC | CASSLDSVYGYTF
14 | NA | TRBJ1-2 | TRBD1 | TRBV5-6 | TGTGCCAGCAGCCCAGGGGGTTTAAAATATGGCTACACCTTC | CASSPGGLKYGYTF
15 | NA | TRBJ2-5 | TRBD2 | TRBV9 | TGTGCCAGCAGCGTAGGGGCGGGAGGGGGAGAGACCCAGTACTTC | CASSVGAGGGETQYF
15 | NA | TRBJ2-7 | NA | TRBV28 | TGTGCCAGCAGTCAAAGACTGGTACGGGTTGGCGAGCAGTACTTC | CASSQRLVRVGEQYF
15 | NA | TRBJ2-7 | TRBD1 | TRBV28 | TGTGCCAGCAGCAATCCGGGACAGGGGGCTCACGAGCAGTACTTC | CASSNPGQGAHEQYF
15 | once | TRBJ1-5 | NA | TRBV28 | TGTGCCAGCAGTTTTAGAAGGGGCAGGGGTTGGTCCCAGCATTTT | CASSFRRGRGWSQHF
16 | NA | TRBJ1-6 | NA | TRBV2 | TGTGCCAGCAGTCCTAACCCCGGCGGCCTTAATTCACCCCTCCACTTT | CASSPNPGGLNSPLHF
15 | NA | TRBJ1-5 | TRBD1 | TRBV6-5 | TGTGCCAGCAGTTCTGGACAGGCGAACAATCAGCCCCAGCATTTT | CASSSGQANNQPQHF
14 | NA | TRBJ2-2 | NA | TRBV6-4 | TGTGCCAGCAGTGACTGGGGGGACACCGGGGAGCTGTTTTTT | CASSDWGDTGELFF
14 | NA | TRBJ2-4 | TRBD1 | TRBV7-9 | TGTGCCAGCAGCAGCCGGGACAGGGGAAACATTCAGTACTTC | CASSSRDRGNIQYF
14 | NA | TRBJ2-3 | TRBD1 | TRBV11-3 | TGTGCCAGCGCCATGACAGGGAGCACAGATACGCAGTATTTT | CASAMTGSTDTQYF
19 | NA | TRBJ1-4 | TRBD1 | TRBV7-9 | TGTGCCAGCAGCTTAGGCGTAGGGCGGACAGGGACAACTAATGAAAAACTGTTTTTT | CASSLGVGRTGTTNEKLFF
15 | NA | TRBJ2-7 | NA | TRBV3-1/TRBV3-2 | TGTGCCAGCAGCCAACAAATGGTCCAGGGGTACGAGCAGTACTTC | CASSQQMVQGYEQYF
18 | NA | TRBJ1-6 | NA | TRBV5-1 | TGCGCCAGCAGCTTTACGGACAGCCTAAGCTCCTATAATTCACCCCTCCACTTT | CASSFTDSLSSYNSPLHF